A selection of T cell receptor beta chains follows, all from one sample in a study of blood T cell repertoires in COVID-19. Sequenced by immunoSEQ multiplex PCR; TCRdb stores in-frame clones only, minus some. The profile shows 300,000 to 500,000 clones, more than 75% of them singletons. The sample taken for sequencing was PBMCs or T cells enriched from blood (not recorded which). All receptors derive from a woman aged 25 to 39 with acute COVID-19. Each CDR3 is given with its conserved first and last residue. Fields, in order: J gene, CDR3 length, clone size, V gene, D gene, CDR3 protein, CDR3 DNA. The D gene is left open where the match is weak. Rows give clone size only sometimes, using once, few, many, or a class for an expanded clone.

>TRBJ2-7|12|NA|TRBV3-1/TRBV3-2|NA
CASSQRRREQYF
TGTGCCAGCAGCCAACGGCGGAGGGAGCAGTACTTC
>TRBJ2-3|17|NA|TRBV7-9|TRBD2
CASSLTPQRGSTDTQYF
TGTGCCAGCAGCTTGACCCCCCAGCGGGGTTCCACAGATACGCAGTATTTT
>TRBJ2-7|16|NA|TRBV6-4|NA
CASSRYPGTSTYEQYF
TGTGCCAGCAGCCGATATCCCGGGACATCAACCTACGAGCAGTACTTC
>TRBJ2-1|16|NA|TRBV5-1|NA
CASLNLAVPSYNEQFF
TGCGCCAGCCTAAATTTAGCAGTTCCCTCCTACAATGAGCAGTTCTTC
>TRBJ1-4|16|NA|TRBV12-5|NA
CASGLGGDMENEKLFF
TGTGCTAGTGGCCTGGGGGGGGACATGGAGAATGAAAAACTGTTTTTT
>TRBJ1-4|17|once|TRBV12-5|NA
CASGLLGRLATNEKLFF
TGTGCTAGTGGTTTGCTCGGTCGGCTAGCAACTAATGAAAAACTGTTTTTT
>TRBJ2-2|16|NA|TRBV3-1/TRBV3-2|NA
CASSQDYGSGTGELFF
TGTGCCAGCAGCCAAGATTACGGGTCGGGCACCGGGGAGCTGTTTTTT
>TRBJ1-2|13|NA|TRBV10-2|TRBD1
CASNLRDRGGYTF
TGCGCCAGCAACCTCCGGGACAGGGGAGGCTACACCTTC
>TRBJ1-1|13|NA|TRBV30|TRBD1
CASRGTGFTEAFF
TGTGCCTCCCGGGGGACAGGGTTCACTGAAGCTTTCTTT
>TRBJ1-3|14|NA|TRBV5-6|TRBD1
CASSPDRGGNTIYF
TGTGCCAGCAGCCCGGACAGGGGAGGAAACACCATATATTTT
>TRBJ2-7|12|few|TRBV6-5|TRBD1
CASRLDRVVEYF
TGTGCCAGCAGGTTGGACAGGGTAGTGGAATACTTC
>TRBJ1-2|17|once|TRBV19|TRBD1
CASSPTPGTGGRNGYTF
TGTGCCAGTAGTCCAACCCCCGGGACAGGGGGCAGGAATGGCTACACCTTC
>TRBJ2-1|14|NA|TRBV24-1|TRBD1
CATSAGQGFDEQFF
TGTGCCACCAGTGCGGGACAGGGGTTCGATGAGCAGTTCTTC
>TRBJ2-3|18|once|TRBV7-3|TRBD2
CASSSIGSAGDGTDTQYF
TGTGCCAGCAGCTCGATTGGATCAGCGGGGGATGGCACAGATACGCAGTATTTT
>TRBJ2-7|15|NA|TRBV2|TRBD2
CASSGLAGGSYEQYF
TGTGCCAGCAGTGGACTAGCGGGGGGATCCTACGAGCAGTACTTC
>TRBJ1-2|17|once|TRBV6-6|TRBD1
CASSLMGGTAANYGYTF
TGTGCCAGCAGTCTAATGGGTGGGACAGCCGCTAACTATGGCTACACCTTC
>TRBJ1-2|15|NA|TRBV6-1|NA
CASSEGGTLLFGYTF
TGTGCCAGCAGTGAAGGCGGGACGCTTTTATTTGGCTACACCTTC
>TRBJ1-2|14|NA|TRBV19|NA
CASSITGINSGYTF
TGTGCCAGTAGTATTACAGGAATAAACAGTGGCTACACCTTC
>TRBJ1-1|14|NA|TRBV6-5|TRBD1
CASSPGTGGTEAFF
TGTGCCAGCAGTCCCGGGACAGGGGGCACTGAAGCTTTCTTT
>TRBJ2-7|13|NA|TRBV27|NA
CASMRQGYYEQYF
TGTGCCAGCATGAGGCAGGGATACTACGAGCAGTACTTC
>TRBJ1-6|17|NA|TRBV7-9|TRBD1
CASSQDRPSSYNSPLHF
TGTGCCAGCAGCCAGGACAGGCCGAGCTCCTATAATTCACCCCTCCACTTT
>TRBJ2-2|14|NA|TRBV7-2|NA
CASSLDSRSGELFF
TGTGCCAGCAGCTTAGATTCGCGTTCCGGGGAGCTGTTTTTT
>TRBJ1-4|15|NA|TRBV4-1|TRBD1
CASSPGTGKSEKLFF
TGTGCCAGCAGCCCCGGGACAGGGAAGTCTGAAAAACTGTTTTTT
>TRBJ1-1|13|NA|TRBV25-1|TRBD1
CASRGQRNTEAFF
TGTGCCAGCAGGGGACAGAGGAACACTGAAGCTTTCTTT
>TRBJ2-7|13|NA|TRBV5-1|TRBD1
CASSYGQGYEQYF
TGCGCCAGCAGCTACGGACAGGGGTACGAGCAGTACTTC
>TRBJ2-5|17|NA|TRBV7-8|TRBD2
CASSIWTSGGLRETQYF
TGTGCCAGCAGCATTTGGACTAGCGGGGGGCTAAGAGAGACCCAGTACTTC
>TRBJ2-7|17|NA|TRBV7-8|TRBD1
CASSLAPRVGQTYEQYF
TGTGCCAGCAGCTTAGCCCCTCGGGTGGGACAGACCTACGAGCAGTACTTC
>TRBJ1-5|19|NA|TRBV24-1|NA
CATSDSIKTRDSIGQPQHF
TGTGCCACCAGTGACTCGATTAAGACGCGGGACTCGATAGGTCAGCCCCAGCATTTT
>TRBJ2-2|15|NA|TRBV2|TRBD1
CASSGQGRDTGELFF
TGTGCCAGCTCTGGACAGGGACGTGACACCGGGGAGCTGTTTTTT
>TRBJ1-6|15|few|TRBV6-5|TRBD1
CASNYLQGQSSPLHF
TGTGCCAGCAACTACCTACAGGGGCAGAGTTCACCCCTCCACTTT
>TRBJ1-4|16|NA|TRBV3-1/TRBV3-2|TRBD1
CASSQASGTGSEKLFF
TGTGCCAGCAGCCAAGCCTCCGGGACAGGGAGTGAAAAACTGTTTTTT
>TRBJ2-2|12|NA|TRBV12-3/TRBV12-4|NA
CASSLDRGELFF
TGTGCCAGCAGTTTAGACAGGGGGGAGCTGTTTTTT
>TRBJ1-2|15|NA|TRBV6-5|NA
CASSYSNSPSYGYTF
TGTGCCAGCAGTTACTCGAATTCACCCAGCTATGGCTACACCTTC
>TRBJ1-4|14|NA|TRBV7-6|NA
CASSSDTDNEKLFF
TGTGCCAGCAGCTCGGACACCGATAATGAAAAACTGTTTTTT
>TRBJ2-1|13|NA|TRBV27|NA
CASSLSQDNEQFF
TGTGCCAGCAGTTTATCTCAGGACAATGAGCAGTTCTTC
>TRBJ1-3|15|few|TRBV30|TRBD1
CAWSVPGTAGNTIYF
TGTGCCTGGAGTGTACCCGGGACAGCTGGAAACACCATATATTTT
>TRBJ1-1|12|NA|TRBV19|NA
CASTPGGYEAFF
TGTGCCAGTACCCCCGGGGGGTACGAAGCTTTCTTT
>TRBJ1-5|13|NA|TRBV29-1|TRBD1
CSVQVRGQGAQHF
TGCAGCGTCCAGGTCAGGGGGCAAGGGGCCCAGCATTTT
>TRBJ1-2|13|NA|TRBV5-1|NA
CASSLEGVGGYTF
TGCGCCAGCAGCTTGGAGGGGGTCGGTGGCTACACCTTC
>TRBJ1-2|13|few|TRBV19|TRBD1
CASNDRAVGGYTF
TGTGCCAGTAATGACAGGGCTGTCGGGGGCTACACCTTC
>TRBJ1-2|13|once|TRBV12-3/TRBV12-4|NA
CASSSMEYYGYTF
TGTGCCAGCAGCTCCATGGAGTATTATGGCTACACCTTC
>TRBJ1-4|14|once|TRBV9|NA
CASSRGRGNEKLFF
TGTGCCAGCAGCCGGGGCAGGGGTAATGAAAAACTGTTTTTT
>TRBJ1-5|13|NA|TRBV3-1/TRBV3-2|NA
CASSQRAGGPQHF
TGTGCCAGCAGCCAGCGGGCGGGAGGGCCCCAGCATTTT
>TRBJ2-6|17|once|TRBV7-2|NA
CASSLATRRSGANVLTF
TGTGCCAGCAGCTTAGCAACCAGAAGATCTGGGGCCAACGTCCTGACTTTC
>TRBJ2-5|15|NA|TRBV6-5|NA
CASSYSQAVQETQYF
TGTGCCAGCAGTTACTCGCAGGCAGTACAAGAGACCCAGTACTTC
>TRBJ2-7|15|NA|TRBV5-6|TRBD1
CASSLATGGLYEQYF
TGTGCCAGCAGCTTGGCGACAGGGGGTTTGTACGAGCAGTACTTC
>TRBJ1-2|13|once|TRBV24-1|NA
CATSDTGNYGYTF
TGTGCCACCTCGGACACCGGTAACTATGGCTACACCTTC
>TRBJ2-3|14|NA|TRBV7-3|NA
CASSLGPQADTQYF
TGTGCCAGCAGCCTGGGGCCTCAGGCAGATACGCAGTATTTT
>TRBJ1-2|15|NA|TRBV19|TRBD1
CASRGRQGMDYGYTF
TGTGCCAGTAGGGGTCGACAGGGCATGGACTATGGCTACACCTTC
>TRBJ2-3|16|once|TRBV7-2|TRBD2
CASSLLTSGSTDTQYF
TGTGCCAGCAGCTTGCTGACTAGCGGAAGCACAGATACGCAGTATTTT
>TRBJ2-6|15|NA|TRBV13|NA
CASSFLGRGANVLTF
TGTGCCAGCAGCTTTTTGGGGCGGGGGGCCAACGTCCTGACTTTC
>TRBJ1-3|14|NA|TRBV6-5|NA
CASSSRGLGNTIYF
TGTGCCAGCAGTTCCAGGGGTTTGGGAAACACCATATATTTT
>TRBJ1-5|14|NA|TRBV19|TRBD1
CASSPRTGGQPQHF
TGTGCCAGTAGTCCCCGGACAGGTGGTCAGCCCCAGCATTTT
>TRBJ1-5|16|NA|TRBV2|TRBD1
CASSVRGQGGNQPQHF
TGTGCCAGCAGTGTTAGGGGACAGGGTGGCAATCAGCCCCAGCATTTT
>TRBJ1-6|15|NA|TRBV7-6|TRBD1
CASSLGRTGVSPLHF
TGTGCCAGCAGCTTAGGGAGGACAGGGGTATCACCCCTCCACTTT
>TRBJ1-2|15|NA|TRBV6-5|TRBD1
CASSSSGTGVRGYTF
TGTGCCAGCAGTTCTTCCGGGACAGGGGTTCGAGGCTACACCTTC
>TRBJ2-4|15|NA|TRBV5-8|TRBD1
CASSFDRVYLDIQYF
TGTGCCAGCAGCTTCGACAGGGTTTACTTAGACATTCAGTACTTC
>TRBJ1-5|17|NA|TRBV7-3|TRBD1
CASSLRDRDNSNQPQHF
TGTGCCAGCAGCTTAAGGGACAGGGACAATAGCAATCAGCCCCAGCATTTT